This is a list of T cell receptor beta chains from one sample in a study of memory CD4+ T cells and cytomegalovirus serostatus. The table came from immunoSEQ multiplex PCR; TCRdb's copy has only in-frame clones and leaves some out. The repertoire consists of about 56,000 clones, with roughly 82% occurring once and the leading ten covering approximately 0.39%. Sequencing input: memory CD4+ T cells from blood. These receptors came from an adult in good health and CMV-seronegative. Both conserved end residues are part of each CDR3. D genes are given only for firm matches. Part of the rows lack a size; the others show once, few, many or a class for expanded clones.

. | TRBD1 | TRBJ1-6 | TRBV6-6 | CASSYQQGARNSPLHF | TGTGCCAGCAGTTACCAACAGGGGGCGAGGAATTCACCCCTCCACTTT
. | TRBD1 | TRBJ1-5 | TRBV18 | CASSPGQGRAQHF | TGTGCCAGCTCACCGGGACAGGGCAGGGCCCAGCATTTT
. | . | TRBJ2-3 | TRBV6-5 | CASSLLSGPTDTQYF | TGTGCCAGCAGCCTACTCAGCGGACCCACAGATACGCAGTATTTT
. | . | TRBJ2-2 | TRBV10-3 | CALRVDNTGELFF | TGTGCCCTCAGGGTAGATAACACCGGGGAGCTGTTTTTT
few | TRBD1 | TRBJ1-2 | TRBV4-2 | CASSQEETGARYGYTF | TGTGCCAGCAGCCAAGAAGAGACAGGGGCTCGCTATGGCTACACCTTC
once | . | TRBJ1-1 | TRBV6-6 | CASSSLIGGADTEAFF | TGTGCCAGCAGTTCCTTAATCGGAGGGGCGGACACTGAAGCTTTCTTT
. | . | TRBJ2-5 | TRBV28 | CASKAGAETQYF | TGTGCCAGCAAGGCGGGGGCAGAGACCCAGTACTTC
. | . | TRBJ2-7 | TRBV6-5 | CASRNSYEQYF | TGTGCCAGCAGAAACTCCTACGAGCAGTACTTC
. | . | TRBJ2-5 | TRBV4-1 | CASSQGGGVRETQYF | TGCGCCAGCAGCCAAGGAGGCGGGGTGAGGGAGACCCAGTACTTC
. | . | TRBJ1-1 | TRBV9 | CASSRDTTEAFF | TGTGCCAGCAGCAGGGACACCACTGAAGCTTTCTTT
. | TRBD2 | TRBJ2-1 | TRBV11-2 | CASSFQRGTYNEQFF | TGTGCCAGCAGCTTCCAGCGGGGGACCTACAATGAGCAGTTCTTC
. | . | TRBJ1-2 | TRBV27 | CASSLSPTGTGYTF | TGTGCCAGCAGTTTATCGCCTACCGGGACAGGCTACACCTTC
. | . | TRBJ2-5 | TRBV14 | CASSPNPGETQYF | TGTGCCAGCAGCCCTAACCCAGGAGAGACCCAGTACTTC
. | . | TRBJ2-2 | TRBV19 | CASSMGKAAGELFF | TGTGCCAGTAGTATGGGGAAGGCGGCCGGGGAGCTGTTTTTT
. | . | TRBJ2-2 | TRBV2 | CASGVWTRPNTGELFF | TGTGCCAGCGGTGTCTGGACAAGACCTAACACCGGGGAGCTGTTTTTT